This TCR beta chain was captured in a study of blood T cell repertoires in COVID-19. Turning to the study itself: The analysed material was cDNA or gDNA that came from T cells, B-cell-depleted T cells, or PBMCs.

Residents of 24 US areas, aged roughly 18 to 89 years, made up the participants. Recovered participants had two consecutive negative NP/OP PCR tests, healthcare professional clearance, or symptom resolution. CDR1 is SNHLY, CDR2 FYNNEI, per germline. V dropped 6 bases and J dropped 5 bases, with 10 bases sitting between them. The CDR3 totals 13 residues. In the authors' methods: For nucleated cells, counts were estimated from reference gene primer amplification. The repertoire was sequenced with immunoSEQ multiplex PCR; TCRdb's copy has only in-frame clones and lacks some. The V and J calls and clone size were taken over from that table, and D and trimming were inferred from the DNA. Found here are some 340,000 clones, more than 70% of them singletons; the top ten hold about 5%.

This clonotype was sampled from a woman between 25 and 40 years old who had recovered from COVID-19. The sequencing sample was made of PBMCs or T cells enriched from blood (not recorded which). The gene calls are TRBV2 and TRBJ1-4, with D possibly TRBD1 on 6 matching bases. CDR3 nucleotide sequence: TGTGCCAGCAGGGCGGACAGCAATGAAAAACTGTTTTTT. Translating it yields CASRADSNEKLFF.